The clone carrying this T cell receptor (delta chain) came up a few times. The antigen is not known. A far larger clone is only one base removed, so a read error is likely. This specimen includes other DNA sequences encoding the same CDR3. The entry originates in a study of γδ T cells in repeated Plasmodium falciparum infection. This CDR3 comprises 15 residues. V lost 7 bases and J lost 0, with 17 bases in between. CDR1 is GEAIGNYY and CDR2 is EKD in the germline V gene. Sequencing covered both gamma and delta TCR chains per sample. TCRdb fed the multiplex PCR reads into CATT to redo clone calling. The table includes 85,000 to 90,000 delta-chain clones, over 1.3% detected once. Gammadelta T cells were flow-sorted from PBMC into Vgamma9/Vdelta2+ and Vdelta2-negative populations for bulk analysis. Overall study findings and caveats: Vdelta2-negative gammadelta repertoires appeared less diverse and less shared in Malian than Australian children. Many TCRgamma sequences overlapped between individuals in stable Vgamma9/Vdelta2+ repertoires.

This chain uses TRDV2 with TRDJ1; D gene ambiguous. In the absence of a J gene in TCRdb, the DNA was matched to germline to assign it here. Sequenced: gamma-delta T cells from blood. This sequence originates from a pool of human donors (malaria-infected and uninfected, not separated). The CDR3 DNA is TGTGCCTGCGCGTCTTCGCGGAATAACACCGATAAACTCATCTTT. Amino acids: CACASSRNNTDKLIF.